These 23 T cell receptor beta chains were sequenced from one sample in a study of blood T cell repertoires in COVID-19. Sequenced by immunoSEQ multiplex PCR; TCRdb stores in-frame clones only, minus some. The sample carries 350,000 to 400,000 clones, over 75% recorded once. The sequenced material came from PBMCs or T cells enriched from blood (not recorded which). These receptors came from a young man who had recovered from COVID-19.

The chain is built from TRBV6-5 and TRBJ2-7; D not resolved. The CDR3 covers 15 residues. V was shortened by 6 bases and J by 3 bases, with 18 bases between the two germline ends. Germline V lookup: CDR1 MNHEY, CDR2 SVGAGI. CDR3 sequence reads: CASSATSQLLYEQYF. As DNA, the CDR3 is TGTGCCAGCAGCGCGACAAGTCAACTCCTCTACGAGCAGTACTTC.

The J gene is TRBJ2-5, the V gene TRBV6-1; perhaps TRBD1 as D (6 bases). This CDR3 spans 17 amino acids. The germline V and J ends were trimmed by 0 bases and 2 bases, with 16 bases remaining between them. Germline CDR1 is MNHNS and CDR2 is SASEGT. CDR3 nucleotides: TGTGCCAGCAGTGAAGCATGGAGTTCTGGACAGCAAGAGACCCAGTACTTC. Translated: CASSEAWSSGQQETQYF.

The DNA of the CDR3 is TGTGCCAGCAGCTTAGGAGGGGGAACCCAGTTCTTC. Encoded protein: CASSLGGGTQFF. The genes are TRBV11-2 and TRBJ2-1, with a possible D match to TRBD1 (6 bases). The CDR3 contains 12 residues. Germline V gene data show CDR1 as SGHAT and CDR2 as FQNNGV. The V end lost 1 base, the J end lost 13 bases, and 11 bases lay between the germline ends.

This clone was seen once. The chain has TRBV9 and TRBJ2-3, with no clear D. Germline CDR1 and CDR2: SGDLS and YYNGEE. Trimming removed 2 bases from V and 6 bases from J, with 7 bases in between. The length of the CDR3 is 12 residues. CDR3 region: CASSVIVDTQYF. As DNA, the CDR3 is TGTGCCAGCAGCGTTATAGTGGATACGCAGTATTTT.

This clone was counted once. The chain combines TRBV25-1 with TRBJ1-2; TRBD1 matches at 7 bases. This CDR3 has 13 amino acids. The junction had 2 bases not matched to a gene; V was cut back by 5 bases and J by 2 bases. CDR1 is MGHDK and CDR2 is SYGVNS in the germline V gene. CDR3 residues: CASSSGQNYGYTF. The CDR3 coding sequence is TGTGCCAGCAGTTCGGGACAGAACTATGGCTACACCTTC.

The J gene is TRBJ2-7, the V gene TRBV10-3; TRBD1 might be the D (6 bases). Trimming removed 10 bases from V and 0 bases from J, with 16 bases in between. Germline V gene lookup returns CDR1 ENHRY and CDR2 SYGVKD. The CDR3 is made up of 14 amino acids. The CDR3 region has the DNA TGTGCCACCCACCGGCAGGGGAGCTCCTACGAGCAGTACTTC. It codes for CATHRQGSSYEQYF.

V and J are TRBV23-1 and TRBJ1-2; tentatively, D is TRBD1 (5 bases). TRBV23-1 is given ORF status, its function remaining uncertain. There are 14 residues in the CDR3. V lost 7 bases to trimming and J lost 8 bases, with 20 bases between them. CDR3 amino acids: CASKPTGVNEGYTF. Here the CDR3 DNA reads TGCGCCAGCAAACCCACAGGTGTCAATGAAGGCTACACCTTC.

This chain joins TRBV4-1 and TRBJ1-6; a possible D gene is TRBD1 (6 bases). Germline CDR1 and CDR2: MGHRA and YSYEKL. Trimming stripped 1 base from V and 16 bases from J, with 11 bases between. The length of the CDR3 is 12 residues. The CDR3 region is CASSQGWTDLHF. CDR3 nucleotide sequence: TGCGCCAGCAGCCAAGGCTGGACAGATCTCCACTTT.

This chain joins TRBV21-1 and TRBJ2-3; TRBD1 reflects the table's D call only, with no check against the DNA. TRBV21-1 is given as a pseudogene. This CDR3 comprises 18 residues. The CDR3 region has the DNA TGTGCCAGCAGCAGGCGGGTCCGGCGGGACAGGGTGGGAGATACGCAGTATTTT. Its protein is CASSRRVRRDRVGDTQYF.

The CDR3 loop reads CASSPASTQGYGYTF. CDR3 bases: TGTGCCAGCTCACCGGCCTCGACTCAAGGCTATGGCTACACCTTC. The V call is TRBV18, the J call TRBJ1-2, with D hard to call. V lost 3 bases and J lost 4, with 15 bases in between. In germline, CDR1 is KGHSH, CDR2 LQKENI. CDR3 size: 15 residues.

The chain carries TRBV28 and TRBJ1-6; possible D gene TRBD1, 5 bases. The V gene lost 1 base and the J gene lost 8 bases, with 12 bases spanning the gap. This CDR3 contains 15 residues. The germline V gene has CDR1 MDHEN and CDR2 SYDVKM. The CDR3 region is CASSLFDRGDSPLHF. CDR3 DNA: TGTGCCAGCAGTTTATTTGATAGGGGCGATTCACCCCTCCACTTT.

CDR3 loop: CSAKRGGTFEQYF. The DNA of the CDR3 is TGCAGCGCAAAAAGGGGAGGAACTTTCGAGCAGTACTTC. The V and J genes are TRBV29-1 and TRBJ2-7; maybe TRBD2 (6 bases). Germline-derived CDR1 and CDR2 are SQVTM and ANQGSEA. V lost 7 bases and J lost 6, with 19 bases in between. This CDR3 comprises 13 residues.

This clone was counted a single time. The V and J genes are TRBV11-2 and TRBJ2-5, with D unclear. The V and J ends lost 1 base and 5 bases respectively, with 8 bases between them. Germline V lookup: CDR1 SGHAT, CDR2 FQNNGV. The CDR3 is 13 amino acids. CDR3 nucleotide sequence: TGTGCCAGCAGCTTAGCTAGTTTCGAGACCCAGTACTTC. Its protein product is CASSLASFETQYF.

This clone was observed a single time. V usage is TRBV11-3 and J usage is TRBJ2-3; possibly TRBD2 for D (5 bases). In germline, CDR1 is SGHNT, CDR2 YENEEA. Trimming left V 5 bases short and J 6 bases short, with 12 bases between. The CDR3 has 13 residues. This chain's CDR3 is CASSLGRRDTQYF. The CDR3 DNA reads as TGTGCCAGCAGCCTAGGAAGGAGGGATACGCAGTATTTT.

The chain employs TRBV5-1 and TRBJ1-1; weak D call: TRBD1 (5 bases). CDR1 is SGHRS, CDR2 YFSETQ, per germline. The CDR3 contains 12 residues. The V end lost 5 bases, the J end lost 4 bases, and 9 bases lay between the germline ends. The CDR3 region is CASRGGSTEAFF. The CDR3 region has the DNA TGCGCCAGCAGGGGGGGTAGCACTGAAGCTTTCTTT.

V and J are TRBV10-3 and TRBJ1-1, with no clear D. Trimming shortened V by 4 bases and J by 11 bases, and 17 bases separated the two germline ends. Germline CDR1 reads ENHRY; CDR2 reads SYGVKD. The CDR3 extends over 13 amino acids. CDR3 amino acids: CAISAPGSSAAFF. CDR3 nucleotides: TGTGCCATCAGTGCCCCCGGGAGCTCGGCCGCTTTCTTT.

V and J are TRBV3-1 (or the pseudogene TRBV3-2) and TRBJ1-1, with D possibly matching TRBD1 (6 bases). Between the trimmed V and J ends, which lost 4 bases and 4 bases, there was a span of 22 bases. This CDR3 has 17 residues. Germline V gene data show CDR1 as LGHDT and CDR2 as YNNKEL (reference sequence). The CDR3 DNA reads TGTGCCAGCAGCCCCTCCGGGGGGCGAGGTGCGGGCACTGAAGCTTTCTTT. Residues: CASSPSGGRGAGTEAFF.

This clone appeared a single time. The chain is built from TRBV19 and TRBJ1-6; D perhaps matches TRBD1 (6 bases). V was trimmed by 1 base and J by 2 bases, leaving 12 bases between them. The germline CDR1 and CDR2 sequences are LNHDA and SQIVND (reference sequence). This CDR3 region has 17 residues. CDR3 in amino acids: CASSIARGQTYNSPLHF. DNA of the CDR3: TGTGCCAGTAGTATAGCCCGCGGACAGACCTATAATTCACCCCTCCACTTT.

This chain joins TRBV29-1 and TRBJ2-7, with D unclear. The CDR3 covers 11 residues. Germline values: CDR1 SQVTM, CDR2 ANQGSEA. The ends were cut back, 5 bases at V and 2 bases at J, with 7 bases in the middle. CDR3 in DNA: TGCAGCGTTCGGAGTGCCTACGAGCAGTACTTC. It codes for CSVRSAYEQYF.

The chain couples TRBV12-5 to TRBJ2-4; 9 bases fit TRBD2. The junction had 4 bases not matched to a gene; V was cut back by 6 bases and J by 1 base. Germline V gene sequence: CDR1 LGHNT, CDR2 FRNRAP. This CDR3 has 15 amino acids. CDR3 coding DNA: TGTGCTAGTGGAGCGAGCGGGGGGGCCAAAAACATTCAGTACTTC. As protein: CASGASGGAKNIQYF.

The CDR3 region has the DNA TGTGCCAGCAGCGTAGGGGGACAGGGGCCCCAGCATTTT. Amino acids: CASSVGGQGPQHF. The chain carries TRBV9 and TRBJ1-5, with 9 positions matching TRBD1. CDR1 and CDR2 from the germline V gene are SGDLS and YYNGEE. This CDR3 spans 13 amino acids. V was clipped by 0 bases and J by 9 bases; unmatched bases: 1.

The rearrangement uses TRBV6-2 or TRBV6-3 and TRBJ2-1; TRBD1 aligns across 9 bases. Germline lookup yields CDR1 MNHEY and CDR2 SVGEGT. Germline trimming cut 0 bases from V and 0 bases from J; bases unmatched to any gene: 9. The CDR3 is 19 amino acids. The CDR3 region is CASSYSEFGTGSSYNEQFF. The CDR3 bases are TGTGCCAGCAGTTACTCGGAGTTCGGGACAGGGAGCTCCTACAATGAGCAGTTCTTC.

The chain links TRBV27 to TRBJ2-1; TRBD2 matches 10 bases. Germline loops: CDR1 MNHEY, CDR2 SMNVEV (reference sequence). Losses at the gene ends were 6 bases for V and 4 bases for J; bases not matched to a gene: 9. The CDR3 covers 16 residues. The CDR3 is CASSLTSGGAYNEQFF. The DNA of the CDR3 is TGTGCCAGCAGCCTTACCAGCGGGGGGGCTTACAATGAGCAGTTCTTC.